Following are 19 T cell receptor beta chains from one sample sequenced in a study of T cell repertoires in cytomegalovirus infection. Using its own MiXCR run on the reads, TCRdb lists one record per CDR3 protein. The profile covers about 830,000 distinct CDR3 sequences, with approximately 30% appearing a single time and roughly 12% taken by the ten largest. The antigens for these receptors are not known. The specimen was cultured CD8+ T cells from PBMCs, collected from culture after CMV antigen stimulation. These receptors came from a human donor in good health (CMV status not recorded). Some clones in this sample may be carry-over from other donors' samples.

This clonotype has a handful of counts. The chain recombines TRBV12-3 or TRBV12-4 with TRBJ1-6; D is unclear. The CDR3 covers 14 residues. V lost 3 bases and J lost 9, with 12 bases in between. CDR3 region: CASSLGGPGSPLHF. As DNA, the CDR3 is TGTGCCAGCAGTTTGGGAGGTCCCGGTTCACCCCTCCACTTT.

This sequence joins TRBV11-1 and TRBJ2-1, with D perhaps matching TRBD1 (6 bases). V gave up 3 bases and J gave up 7 bases, with 10 bases separating them. This CDR3 comprises 13 residues. CDR1 and CDR2 (germline): SGHAT, FQDESV (reference sequence). The CDR3 region is CASSFRGWNEQFF. The CDR3 DNA reads TGTGCCAGCAGCTTCAGGGGTTGGAATGAGCAGTTCTTC.

The chain has TRBV6-6 and TRBJ1-5; no definite D call. From germline, CDR1 is MNHNY and CDR2 SVGAGI (reference sequence). CDR3 size: 15 residues. V lost 7 bases and J lost 2, with 15 bases in between. DNA for the CDR3: TGTGCCAGCATGCCGGGAGGTAGGGGCAATCAGCCCCAGCATTTT. Protein sequence: CASMPGGRGNQPQHF.

This clonotype was seen only a few times. At one end, the junction sequence differs from germline, possibly due to a read error. This chain joins TRBV7-6 and TRBJ2-3, with D hard to call. Germline CDR1 SGHVS, CDR2 FNYEAQ. The CDR3 length is 16 residues. CDR3: CASSLGFNTRTDTQYF. The CDR3 DNA reads TGTGCTAGCAGCTTAGGTTTTAACACGAGAACAGATACGCAGTATTTT.

This clonotype has at least ten counts. The genes are TRBV7-8 and TRBJ2-2, with 10 nucleotides matching TRBD2. The ends lost 4 bases at V and 9 bases at J; junction bases unmatched: 14. Germline loops: CDR1 SGHVS, CDR2 FQNEAQ. The CDR3 is 17 residues long. CDR3 DNA sequence: TGTGCCAGCAGCTCCCCCCAACGAACAGCGGGGGGGCGGGAGCTGTTTTTT. Amino acid sequence: CASSSPQRTAGGRELFF.

For this clonotype: A much larger clone differs by one base, so this may be a read error. The gene calls are TRBV7-2 and TRBJ2-5; TRBD2 agrees at 8 bases. The CDR3 covers 15 residues. Germline values: CDR1 SGHTA, CDR2 FQGNSA. In DNA, the CDR3 is TGTGTCAGCAGCTTAGGACTAGCCTTACAAGAGACCCAGTACTTC. It specifies CVSSLGLALQETQYF.

This clonotype was counted a few times. V is TRBV12-5 and J is TRBJ2-7; a weak D match, TRBD1 (5 bases). This CDR3 comprises 16 residues. CDR1 LGHNT and CDR2 FRNRAP come from the germline V gene. Trimming took off 0 bases at V and 0 bases at J, with 12 bases between the two ends. CDR3 in DNA: TGTGCTAGTGGTTTGGTATGGGGCTATAGCTCCTACGAGCAGTACGTC. Protein product: CASGLVWGYSSYEQYV.

Note on this clonotype: Sequence at one end of the junction differs from germline and may be a read error. Here the CDR3 DNA reads TGTGTCAGCAGCGGACGGCAGGGGGCATTCTATAATTCACCCCTCCACTTT. Residues: CVSSGRQGAFYNSPLHF. V gene TRBV7-9 combines with J gene TRBJ1-6, with 8 bases matching TRBD1. This CDR3 comprises 17 residues. The germline V gene encodes CDR1 SEHNR and CDR2 FQNEAQ (reference sequence).

The V call is TRBV11-2, the J call TRBJ1-2; D is ambiguous. This CDR3 is 14 amino acids long. Germline V lookup: CDR1 SGHAT, CDR2 FQNNGV. The germline V and J ends were trimmed by 6 bases and 8 bases, with 19 bases remaining between them. The CDR3 region has the DNA TGTGCCAGCAGTTATGAGGCCCACGGGAAGGGCTACACCTTC. Protein product: CASSYEAHGKGYTF.

This rearrangement joins TRBV28 to TRBJ1-5; TRBD1 might be the D (5 bases). There are 14 residues in the CDR3. CDR1 is MDHEN, CDR2 SYDVKM, per germline. Trimming stripped 3 bases from V and 5 bases from J, with 11 bases between. The CDR3 region has the DNA TGTGCCAGCAGTTTGACAGACGGACATCAGCCCCAGCATTTT. Protein sequence: CASSLTDGHQPQHF.

The rearrangement links TRBV24-1 to TRBJ2-2, with 7 bases that match TRBD2. Germline V gene lookup returns CDR1 KGHDR and CDR2 SFDVKD. V trimming: 2 bases; J trimming: 7 bases; junction bases outside the gene matches: 3. The CDR3 sequence is 14 residues long. CDR3 loop: CATSDSREGGELFF. The CDR3 DNA follows: TGTGCCACCAGTGATTCCAGGGAGGGCGGGGAGCTGTTTTTT.

The chain joins TRBV4-3 to TRBJ1-1; TRBD1 agrees at 7 bases. The V gene's germline CDR1 is LGHNA and CDR2 YSLEER. The V gene end was trimmed by 0 bases and the J gene end by 5 bases; junction bases not matched to a gene: 6. This CDR3 comprises 15 residues. The CDR3 sequence: CASSQEGTDRTEAFF. The CDR3 DNA reads TGCGCCAGCAGCCAAGAGGGGACAGACCGAACTGAAGCTTTCTTT.

CDR3 residues: CASSAGGSNEQFF. For the CDR3, the DNA is TGTGCCAGCTCCGCAGGGGGGTCAAATGAGCAGTTCTTC. The J gene is TRBJ2-1, the V gene TRBV7-9; the D gene is possibly TRBD1 (7 bases). V was clipped by 8 bases and J by 7 bases, with 15 bases between them. Germline-derived CDR1 and CDR2 are SEHNR and FQNEAQ (reference sequence). The CDR3 has 13 residues.

V gene TRBV12-5 combines with J gene TRBJ2-4, with 8 bases fitting TRBD1. Germline CDR1 is LGHNT and CDR2 is FRNRAP. The CDR3 has 18 amino acids. The V and J ends lost 3 bases and 0 bases, in that order; junction bases with no gene match: 10. This chain's CDR3 is CASGFVPGQALAKNIQYF. The CDR3 coding sequence is TGTGCTAGTGGTTTTGTCCCGGGACAGGCCCTAGCCAAAAACATTCAGTACTTC.

The genes are TRBV4-2 and TRBJ2-2; D is unresolved. Trimming removed 0 bases from V and 9 bases from J, with 23 bases in between. The length of the CDR3 is 18 residues. CDR1 is LGHNA, CDR2 YNFKEQ, per germline. CDR3 residues: CASSQDTLQWETTRELFF. CDR3 sequence (DNA): TGTGCCAGCAGCCAAGACACCCTCCAATGGGAAACTACCAGGGAGCTGTTTTTT.

This clonotype occurred a few times. The rearrangement links TRBV7-9 to TRBJ1-6; perhaps TRBD1 as D (5 bases). Trimming took 5 bases from V and 9 from J, leaving 17 bases between them. Germline V gene data show CDR1 as SEHNR and CDR2 as FQNEAQ (reference sequence). The CDR3 has 15 amino acids. The CDR3 protein is CASSLPGPGSSPLHF. The CDR3 nucleotides are TGTGCCAGCAGCCTTCCGGGACCAGGGAGTTCACCCCTCCACTTT.

This clonotype was seen ten or more times. The chain links TRBV7-9 to TRBJ2-7; D may be TRBD1 (5 bases). V was clipped by 6 bases and J by 3 bases, with 18 bases between them. Germline assignment: CDR1 SEHNR and CDR2 FQNEAQ (reference sequence). The CDR3 extends over 15 amino acids. The CDR3 loop reads CASRDTTEVFYEQYF. In nucleotides, the CDR3 is TGTGCCAGCAGAGATACGACAGAAGTATTCTACGAGCAGTACTTC.

The CDR3 reads CATSDHSANYGYTF. Written as DNA, the CDR3 is TGTGCCACCAGTGATCACAGCGCTAACTATGGCTACACCTTC. J is TRBJ1-2 and V is TRBV24-1; D unresolved. In germline, CDR1 is KGHDR, CDR2 SFDVKD. The CDR3 totals 14 residues. Deletions cut 3 bases from V and 0 bases from J, with 7 bases between.

This clonotype was detected a few times. The chain uses TRBV5-4 and TRBJ2-1; no clear D. V was trimmed by 3 bases and J by 6 bases, leaving 13 bases between them. This CDR3 has 14 residues. Looked up from germline, CDR1 is SGHNT and CDR2 is YYREEE (reference sequence). CDR3 sequence: CASSYGWPPNEQFF. CDR3 nucleotide sequence: TGTGCCAGCAGCTATGGGTGGCCCCCCAATGAGCAGTTCTTC.